The 14 T cell receptor beta chains below all came from one sample that was sequenced in a study of blood T cell repertoires in COVID-19. Sequencing was performed with immunoSEQ multiplex PCR; in TCRdb, only in-frame clones are kept and a portion is missing. Found here are roughly 58,000 clones, 72% of them singletons; the top ten hold approximately 51%. Sequencing was carried out using PBMCs or T cells enriched from blood (not recorded which). The receptors derive from an older woman who had been exposed to COVID-19.

This clone was found a few times. The CDR3 DNA reads TGTGCCAGTAGTACTTCCCGCGGTGGCGGGGAGCTGTTTTTT. Translated, it gives CASSTSRGGGELFF. V is TRBV19 and J is TRBJ2-2; no reliable D call. CDR3 length equals 14 residues. Between the trimmed V and J ends, which lost 4 bases and 7 bases, there was a span of 13 bases. Per the germline V gene, CDR1 is LNHDA and CDR2 is SQIVND (reference sequence).

The J gene is TRBJ1-1, the V gene TRBV11-2, with a possible D match to TRBD1 (5 bases). The CDR3 extends over 16 amino acids. The V end was cut by 7 bases, the J end by 2 bases, with 20 bases between. The germline V gene has CDR1 SGHAT and CDR2 FQNNGV. CDR3 in DNA: TGTGCCAGCACCCACTCCCAGGGTTGGCTTAACACTGAAGCTTTCTTT. This gives the protein CASTHSQGWLNTEAFF.

V usage is TRBV7-9 and J usage is TRBJ1-5; a weak D match, TRBD1 (6 bases). V lost 2 bases to trimming and J lost 5 bases, with 13 bases between them. From germline, CDR1 is SEHNR and CDR2 FQNEAQ (reference sequence). The CDR3 totals 15 residues. The chain's CDR3 is CASSLKGGADQPQHF. CDR3 sequence (DNA): TGTGCCAGCAGCTTAAAAGGGGGAGCTGATCAGCCCCAGCATTTT.

The CDR3 DNA sequence: TGTGCCAGCAGCTTATCTAGCGGGGGGTACAATGAGCAGTTCTTC. Amino acids: CASSLSSGGYNEQFF. The chain uses TRBV7-6 and TRBJ2-1; 11 bases map to TRBD2. Germline V gene sequence: CDR1 SGHVS, CDR2 FNYEAQ. This CDR3 has 15 amino acids. Trimming took 2 bases from V and 4 from J; bases not matched to a gene: 1.

This chain uses TRBV5-1 with TRBJ1-4, with D uncertain. Germline V gene lookup returns CDR1 SGHRS and CDR2 YFSETQ. Trimming pared 3 bases from V and 8 bases from J, leaving 14 bases between. The CDR3 runs to 14 residues. For the CDR3, the DNA is TGCGCCAGCAGCTCCCGCACAGCAAGAGAAAAACTGTTTTTT. Translated, it gives CASSSRTAREKLFF.

This clone showed up just a few times. The rearrangement joins TRBV6-5 to TRBJ2-7, with 7 bases that match TRBD2. Germline CDR1 reads MNHEY; CDR2 reads SVGAGI. The length of the CDR3 is 13 residues. V lost 11 bases to trimming and J lost 2 bases; unmatched junction nucleotides: 9. CDR3 nucleotides: TGTGCCGGATCTACGGGAGGAGCCTACGAGCAGTACTTC. This gives the protein CAGSTGGAYEQYF.

The chain is built from TRBV9 and TRBJ2-1, with D possibly being TRBD2 (5 bases). CDR1 and CDR2 (germline): SGDLS, YYNGEE. V lost 2 bases to trimming and J lost 3 bases, with 12 bases between them. CDR3 length: 15 amino acids. The CDR3, as DNA: TGTGCCAGCAGCGTCATCCCGGGGAACTACAATGAGCAGTTCTTC. Its translation: CASSVIPGNYNEQFF.

V is TRBV5-4 and J is TRBJ2-6; D possibly corresponds to TRBD1 (5 bases). This CDR3 has 11 residues. V was clipped by 6 bases and J by 13 bases, with 11 bases between them. Germline CDR1 and CDR2: SGHNT and YYREEE (reference sequence). The CDR3 reads CASTSQDVLTF. The DNA of the CDR3 is TGTGCCAGCACCTCACAGGATGTCCTGACTTTC.

This clone was recorded once. Sequence at one end of the junction differs from germline and may be a read error. The chain carries TRBV7-7 and TRBJ2-5, with TRBD2 as a possible D gene (5 bases). The CDR3 runs to 15 residues. Looked up from germline, CDR1 is SSHAT and CDR2 is FNYEAQ (reference sequence). The CDR3 loop reads CASSLEASGQETQYF. In DNA form, the CDR3 reads TGTGCTAGCAGCTTAGAAGCCAGCGGACAAGAGACCCAGTACTTC.

This sequence joins TRBV29-1 and TRBJ1-2; D is perhaps TRBD1 (6 bases). V lost 5 bases to trimming and J lost 0 bases, with 16 bases between them. The V gene's germline CDR1 is SQVTM and CDR2 ANQGSEA. This CDR3 has 15 amino acids. The CDR3: CSVLPRGLTNYGYTF. The CDR3 DNA is TGCAGCGTTCTCCCCAGGGGCCTAACTAACTATGGCTACACCTTC.

CDR3 residues: CASSLRSDNEQFF. CDR3 DNA sequence: TGTGCCAGCAGCCTTAGGAGTGACAATGAGCAGTTCTTC. The V call is TRBV9, the J call TRBJ2-1; D unclear. Trimming left V 4 bases short and J 5 bases short, with 10 bases between. The CDR3 has 13 amino acids. Germline-derived CDR1 and CDR2 are SGDLS and YYNGEE.

This sequence joins TRBV7-8 and TRBJ1-2, with D uncertain. The CDR3 sequence is 12 residues long. Trimming cost V 3 bases and J 5 bases, with 7 bases left between them. Germline-derived CDR1 and CDR2 are SGHVS and FQNEAQ. The CDR3 coding sequence is TGTGCCAGCAGCTTCGATAGATATGGCTACACCTTC. It yields the protein CASSFDRYGYTF.

The rearrangement links TRBV3-1 (or the pseudogene TRBV3-2) to TRBJ1-2, with unresolved D. CDR1 is LGHDT, CDR2 YNNKEL, per germline (reference sequence). CDR3 size: 14 residues. V lost 1 base, J lost 8 bases, and 14 bases lay in between. CDR3 sequence (DNA): TGTGCCAGCAGCCAAGGGCAGGTAGCGGGCGGCTACACCTTC. Translated, it gives CASSQGQVAGGYTF.

This clone was counted between two and nine times. This sequence joins TRBV28 and TRBJ1-1; D is perhaps TRBD1 (6 bases). Trimming left V 4 bases short and J 6 bases short, with 15 bases between. Germline CDR1 reads MDHEN; CDR2 reads SYDVKM. The CDR3 covers 14 residues. CDR3 sequence: CASSSDFRTAEAFF. Here the CDR3 DNA reads TGTGCCAGCAGTTCAGACTTCAGGACAGCTGAAGCTTTCTTT.